This T cell receptor beta chain is from a study of beta chain features in type 1 diabetes (dated by TCRdb to the late 2010s). About the study as a whole: Mean age, gender distribution, total cell number and subset yield were not different between patients and healthy donors. A total of 85 million to 140 million sorted cells were examined across all samples, and a strong correlation was observed between cell number per subset and RNA yield. The study compared TCRB repertoires of sorted circulating CD4+ T cell subsets between recently diagnosed type 1 diabetes patients and matched healthy donors. Whereas all 30 or so donors provided naive and central memory subsets, regulatory and stem cell-like memory subsets were isolated from just 8 patients and about 8 healthy donors. Overall study results and their limits: Because cDNA rather than genomic DNA was sequenced, highly expressing activated cells could have been over-represented, although no difference in activation and CD3 levels was found between groups. Naive, central memory and regulatory TCRB repertoires appeared to be more alike among patients than among healthy donors. At VDJ recombination sites, type 1 diabetes patients had fewer insertions and more deleted nucleotides, which implies abnormalities in thymic rearrangement. Type 1 diabetes patients showed a moderate but significant shortening of TCRB CDR3 length in all four CD4+ subsets. Because the HLA sub-analyses included only small numbers of individuals, any influence of HLA type on TCRB rearrangement was left unresolved. Shorter templates might have been favored by PCR, but patient and control samples were amplified and corrected together, so both groups would have been affected equally by any skew.

CDR1 GTSNPN and CDR2 SVGIG were looked up in the germline V gene (reference sequence). From its cysteine to its phenylalanine, the CDR3 spans 15 amino acids. Left in the record is the CDR3 DNA by itself, 45 bases read in frame from the first base. V lost 8 bases and J lost 3 bases, and the count of bases not matched to a germline gene is 15. The entire isolated RNA was reverse transcribed using the High Capacity cDNA Reverse Transcription Kit, and thus expressed TCRB transcripts were sequenced. Naive, central memory and regulatory T cell samples underwent deep immunoSEQ sequencing, averaging around 3.6 million total reads per sample. Sorted cells were lysed in RLT buffer and RNA was extracted with DNase-treated RNeasy Micro or Mini kits, depending on cell number. To prevent cross-contamination, each cell subset was processed individually, whereas patient and healthy donor samples were processed jointly. The immunoSEQ multiplex PCR was used to amplify TCRB sequences from cDNA, generating 87-bp fragments that spanned the CDR3 region. The amplicons were sequenced using the Illumina HiSeq platform. The original methods were these. PCR bias was corrected computationally using synthetic template baselines, and reads within Hamming distance 2 were collapsed, with unmergeable singletons discarded. Reads were aligned against IMGT to assign V, D and J genes, CDR3 length and insertions or deletions at six rearrangement sites. Within each subset, clonotype counts were normalized to sorted cell number, after which true diversity and Gini coefficients were computed with the tcR R package. The overlap coefficient, calculated on TCRB nucleotide sequences, was used to measure repertoire sharing. Out-of-frame TCRB sequences from naive cells were analyzed to stand in for the pre-selection repertoire. This immuneACCESS table, as held by TCRdb, lists in-frame sequences with V and J called but not all clones. Of the missing ones, under half trace to an unresolved V gene in checked studies; the others have no known cause. V, J and clone size are taken as reported in that table, and D and trimming were inferred from the DNA itself. Within this sample are roughly 400,000 clones, with about 14% of them counted one time only. The ten largest clones capture around 0.039% of the sample.

From each donor, a single peripheral blood sample of around 120 mL on average was drawn into heparinised tubes. A BD FACSAria II and a panel including CD45RO, CCR7, CD25, CD127, CD95 and CD27 were used to sort naive, central memory, regulatory and stem cell-like memory CD4+ T cells. All sorted populations exceeded 95% purity. PBMCs were isolated immediately by Lymphoprep density gradient centrifugation and stained directly without culture. So that batch effects would be minimized, each experiment stained and sorted samples in pairs, pairing one healthy donor with one patient. Concerning this clone: The specificity of this receptor is unknown. No base quality information exists; no much larger clone differs at one position.

The sample comprised naive CD4+ T cells from blood. The sample's cell subset or site label, in plain terms: true naive CD4+ T cells. The chain joins TRBV30 to TRBJ1-2, with TRBD1 identical over 7 junction bases. The sequence derives from a young man in good health. The sequence in DNA is TGTGCCCACTCCCAAAGCCCGGGACAGTACTATGGCTACACCTTC. This codes for CAHSQSPGQYYGYTF.